This T cell receptor beta chain was observed in a study of breast tumors, draining lymph nodes, adjacent tissues (dated by TCRdb to 2015 to 2016). Concerning the study at large: Breast cancer patients provided tumor, adjacent nontumor tissue and axillary lymph nodes, and the study compared the TCR beta repertoires across these three sources. The study aimed to assess the relationships and possible T-cell exchange between tumor, surrounding tissue and draining lymph node repertoires in human breast cancer.

Overall results and qualifications from the work: The data were considered consistent with the idea that most tumor T cells come from the lymph node and then expand in tumor tissue. In luminal-like breast cancer, tumor and nontumor tissue repertoires resembled each other significantly more than in basal-like breast cancer. The study presented the conclusion that tumor T cells originate in lymph nodes as consistent with a hypothesis, not as something directly demonstrated. Tumor T-cell repertoires showed less diversity than lymph node repertoires and more diversity than nontumor tissue repertoires, and tumor T-cell repertoires showed preferential V and J gene usage.

Many counts were recorded for this clonotype. Its recognized antigen is unknown. Nothing much larger sits one base from this clone, and base qualities are not available. Sequencer: Illumina HiSeq 2000. TCR beta chain libraries were generated through multiplex PCR amplification. High-throughput sequencing was used to analyze the amplified TCR beta chain products. Through fastp at Q25 and MiXCR, TCRdb rebuilt clones from the public reads, retaining in-frame beta chains. Merged by CDR3 protein, the rows form single entries marked with the most common genes and DNA. The sample table contains 25,000 or so distinct CDR3 sequences; only one count was recorded for 20% to 25% of them. Together, the top ten hold around an eighth of the sample. The CDR3 numbers 14 residues from cysteine through phenylalanine. Only the CDR3 portion is preserved as DNA: 42 bases, with reading frame beginning at the first base. From a lookup of the germline V gene, CDR1 and CDR2 are MGHRA and YSYEKL. V drops 2 bases and J drops 2 bases, leaving 10 bases in between.

The specimen sequenced was breast tumor tissue. This sequence originates from a female donor with breast cancer. Some clones in this sample may be carry-over from other donors' samples. The V and J genes are TRBV4-1 and TRBJ2-7; TRBD1 is a weak D gene call, 5 bases matching. In nucleotide form, the sequence is TGCGCCAGCAGCCAATCGGAAGGGGCCTACGAGCAGTACTTC. It translates to CASSQSEGAYEQYF.